This T cell receptor (beta chain) was sequenced for a study of T cell responses to AZD1222 COVID-19 vaccine. The method was immunoSEQ multiplex PCR; TCRdb's version includes in-frame clones alone and lacks a portion of them. The sample includes some 100,000 clones, around 87% of them seen just once. A note on this clone: Its antigen is unknown.

Regarding the study as a whole: Unmutated regions of variants are reportedly targeted by nearly half of spike-specific TCRs. At baseline, just five to seven AZD1222 recipients tested seropositive.

V was pared by 4 bases and J by 4 bases, with 6 bases of the junction left unmatched. The CDR3 is made up of 15 amino acids. CDR1 and CDR2 (germline): GTSNPN, SVGIG (reference sequence). This chain joins TRBV30 and TRBJ2-5; TRBD2 matches 13 bases. The starting material was peripheral blood, obtained on day 0 of MenACWY control vaccination. The sequence was collected from an adult in good health. The CDR3 reads CAWTTGLAGAETQYF. Here the CDR3 DNA reads TGTGCCTGGACCACCGGACTAGCGGGAGCAGAGACCCAGTACTTC.